This entry concerns a single T cell receptor beta chain. This specimen belongs to a study of blood T cell repertoires in COVID-19. Profiled with immunoSEQ multiplex PCR; TCRdb holds only in-frame clones, not every one. This table has 100,000 to 110,000 clones, about 84% appearing once. This CDR3 has 16 amino acids. Germline loops: CDR1 LGHDT, CDR2 YNNKEL (reference sequence). V lost 4 bases to trimming and J lost 8 bases; unmatched junction nucleotides: 8. Sequenced: peripheral blood. The chain has TRBV3-1 (or the pseudogene TRBV3-2) and TRBJ2-1; 13 positions match TRBD2. The receptor was derived from a human donor in a cohort sampled during active COVID-19. CDR3 sequence (DNA): TGTGCCAGCAGCCGACAACTAGCGGGAGGGCCCGATGAGCAGTTCTTC. This sequence encodes CASSRQLAGGPDEQFF.